Shown below are 31 T cell receptor beta chains from a single sample sequenced in a study of T cell repertoires in cytomegalovirus infection. TCRdb processed the reads anew with MiXCR; each CDR3 protein has one entry. The table shows over 300,000 distinct CDR3 sequences, with more than 9% occurring only once. Sequences were obtained from PBMCs. These receptors all come from a human donor in good health (CMV status not recorded). Some clones in this sample may be carry-over from other donors' samples.

This clonotype was detected only a few times. The chain employs TRBV11-2 and TRBJ2-1; D tentatively fits TRBD1 or TRBD2 (5 bases each). CDR1 and CDR2 from the germline V gene are SGHAT and FQNNGV. V shed 5 bases and J shed 2 bases, with 16 bases lying between them. This CDR3 region has 16 residues. CDR3 sequence reads: CASSPRGLFPYNEQFF. CDR3 nucleotide sequence: TGTGCCAGCAGCCCTCGGGGCTTATTTCCCTACAATGAGCAGTTCTTC.

The V gene is TRBV12-3 or TRBV12-4, the J gene TRBJ2-2; TRBD1 matches 8 bases. CDR3 length: 16 residues. V lost 6 bases to trimming and J lost 5 bases; unmatched junction nucleotides: 11. CDR3 DNA sequence: TGTGCCAGCAGACACGGACAGGGAGTAAGGACCGGGGAGCTGTTTTTT. Amino acid sequence: CASRHGQGVRTGELFF.

This clonotype was counted many times. This chain connects TRBV7-2 to TRBJ2-5; 8 nucleotides agree with TRBD2. With V trimmed by 5 bases and J by 3 bases, 14 bases remained unmatched. The CDR3 sequence is 17 residues long. Germline lookup yields CDR1 SGHTA and CDR2 FQGNSA. DNA of the CDR3: TGTGCCAGCAGCCCTAGTATCCGCCGGGGGGGAAAAGAGACCCAGTACTTC. It is translated as CASSPSIRRGGKETQYF. Based on the CDR3 plus reference TRBV7-2 and TRBJ2-5, the full variable domain is GAGVSQSPSNKVTEKGKDVELRCDPISGHTALYWYRQSLGQGLEFLIYFQGNSAPDKSGLPSDRFSAERTGGSVSTLTIQRTQQEDSAVYLCASSPSIRRGGKETQYFGPGTRLLVL.

The gene calls are TRBV6-2 or TRBV6-3 and TRBJ2-7; D remains unclear. Germline V gene data show CDR1 as MNHEY and CDR2 as SVGEGT. The CDR3 loop spans 15 amino acids. The V end lost 2 bases, the J end lost 7 bases, and 18 bases lay between the germline ends. The CDR3: CASSYGWTMPEEQYF. DNA of the CDR3: TGTGCCAGCAGTTACGGATGGACCATGCCTGAGGAGCAGTACTTC.

The chain recombines TRBV4-3 with TRBJ2-7, with D perhaps TRBD2 (5 bases). Trimming took 2 bases from V and 1 from J, leaving 12 bases between them. The germline gives CDR1 LGHNA, CDR2 YSLEER. The CDR3 sequence is 15 residues long. CDR3 sequence (DNA): TGCGCCAGCAGCCAAAATCGAGGCGGGTCCTACGAGCAGTACTTC. This gives the protein CASSQNRGGSYEQYF.

The rearrangement joins TRBV6-2 or TRBV6-3 to TRBJ2-7, with D tentatively TRBD2 (6 bases). CDR3 length: 13 amino acids. Germline V gives CDR1 MNHEY, CDR2 SVGEGT. The ends were cut back, 2 bases at V and 5 bases at J, with 10 bases in the middle. The CDR3 sequence: CASSYRTIHEQYF. In DNA, the CDR3 is TGTGCCAGCAGTTACCGGACTATTCACGAGCAGTACTTC.

This clonotype has a handful of counts. A much larger clonotype is one base distant, so this may be a read error. The J gene is TRBJ1-1, the V gene TRBV11-2; D remains unclear. The CDR3 length is 14 residues. V shed 0 bases and J shed 1 base, with 6 bases lying between them. Germline-derived CDR1 and CDR2 are SGHAT and FQNNGV. The CDR3 reads CASSLEPKNTEAFF. CDR3 nucleotides: TGTGCCAGCAGCTTAGAACCGAAGAACACTGAAGCTTTCTTT.

This clonotype was counted many times. The chain combines TRBV7-2 with TRBJ1-4; 7 bases are a match to TRBD1. This CDR3 is 15 amino acids long. Germline trimming cut 5 bases from V and 3 bases from J; bases unmatched to any gene: 6. CDR1 SGHTA and CDR2 FQGNSA come from the germline V gene. The CDR3 DNA is TGTGCCAGCAGCCCGAACAGGGGAGCTAATGAAAAACTGTTTTTT. The encoded protein is CASSPNRGANEKLFF.

J is TRBJ1-5 and V is TRBV23-1; 9 bases agree with TRBD1. TRBV23-1 is marked as an open reading frame, function uncertain. V lost 4 bases to trimming and J lost 1 base; unmatched junction nucleotides: 11. The CDR3 covers 18 residues. CDR3 sequence reads: CASSPSRDRDLSNQPQHF. The CDR3 coding sequence is TGCGCCAGCAGTCCGTCCCGGGACAGGGATCTAAGCAATCAGCCCCAGCATTTT.

This clonotype appeared many times. The CDR3 nucleotides read TGTGCCAGCAGCTTACGAGGAGGCAGGGGCTCCTCAAAAGGGGGGACAGATACGCAGTATTTT. This codes for CASSLRGGRGSSKGGTDTQYF. This chain uses TRBV7-9 with TRBJ2-3; possibly TRBD1 or TRBD2 for D (6 bases each). Deletions cut 2 bases from V and 3 bases from J, with 30 bases between. The CDR3 is made up of 21 amino acids. Germline V CDR1 and CDR2: SEHNR, FQNEAQ (reference sequence). Full variable domain (rest looked up from reference TRBV7-9 and TRBJ2-3): DTGVSQNPRHKITKRGQNVTFRCDPISEHNRLYWYRQTLGQGPEFLTYFQNEAQLEKSRLLSDRFSAERPKGSFSTLEIQRTEQGDSAMYLCASSLRGGRGSSKGGTDTQYFGPGTRLTVL.

This clonotype was recorded many times. This rearrangement joins TRBV6-6 to TRBJ2-5, with D tentatively TRBD2 (5 bases). The CDR3 spans 18 residues. The V end lost 7 bases, the J end lost 5 bases, and 29 bases lay between the germline ends. The germline CDR1 and CDR2 sequences are MNHNY and SVGAGI (reference sequence). Here the CDR3 DNA reads TGTGCCAGCACCTACGGCGCACAGACGACTATCCTTCGGGAGACCCAGTACTTC. Translated, it gives CASTYGAQTTILRETQYF.

This clonotype occurred a few times. The chain has TRBV6-6 and TRBJ2-6; D is unresolved. Trimming shortened V by 7 bases and J by 0 bases, and 4 bases separated the two germline ends. This CDR3 spans 13 amino acids. Per the germline V gene, CDR1 is MNHNY and CDR2 is SVGAGI (reference sequence). CDR3: CASIPSGANVLTF. In nucleotides, the CDR3 is TGTGCCAGCATTCCCTCTGGGGCCAACGTCCTGACTTTC.

This clonotype was counted at least ten times. The chain combines TRBV4-3 with TRBJ2-7; TRBD2 is a possible D gene (5 bases). Germline CDR1 LGHNA, CDR2 YSLEER. This CDR3 contains 16 residues. V was shortened by 3 bases and J by 0 bases, with 15 bases between the two germline ends. The CDR3 loop reads CASSQNHGGSSYEQYF. The CDR3 coding sequence is TGCGCCAGCAGCCAGAACCACGGTGGGAGCTCCTACGAGCAGTACTTC.

The genes are TRBV11-2 and TRBJ2-2, with D possibly TRBD2 on 5 matching bases. Germline CDR1 reads SGHAT; CDR2 reads FQNNGV. The V end lost 1 base, the J end lost 1 base, and 16 bases lay between the germline ends. The length of the CDR3 is 18 residues. CDR3 in amino acids: CASSLVRGEGRNTGELFF. Here the CDR3 DNA reads TGTGCCAGCAGCTTAGTGAGAGGAGAGGGCCGGAACACCGGGGAGCTGTTTTTT.

This clonotype has a handful of counts. J is TRBJ1-5 and V is TRBV19, with a possible D match to TRBD1 (5 bases). The germline gives CDR1 LNHDA, CDR2 SQIVND (reference sequence). V was pared by 8 bases and J by 0 bases, with 11 bases between. This CDR3 spans 14 amino acids. The CDR3 reads CASQGDHSNQPQHF. As DNA, the CDR3 is TGTGCCAGTCAAGGGGACCATAGCAATCAGCCCCAGCATTTT.

This clonotype was seen only a few times. V is TRBV12-3 or TRBV12-4 and J is TRBJ2-5; tentative D call: TRBD1 (6 bases). The CDR3 totals 18 residues. V lost 1 base and J 3 bases, leaving 21 bases between the germline ends. The CDR3 spells CASSLVVLRDIEKETQYF. CDR3 bases: TGTGCCAGCAGTTTAGTGGTACTGAGGGACATAGAGAAAGAGACCCAGTACTTC.

This clonotype was observed at least ten times. The chain has TRBV7-2 and TRBJ2-5; D is unresolved. The germline V gene has CDR1 SGHTA and CDR2 FQGNSA. The length of the CDR3 is 11 residues. V lost 5 bases and J 7 bases, leaving 8 bases between the germline ends. CDR3 loop: CASSRVGTQYF. In DNA form, the CDR3 reads TGTGCCAGCAGCCGCGTGGGGACCCAGTACTTC.

This clonotype appeared a few times. The rearrangement uses TRBV5-5 and TRBJ1-6, with 7 bases that match TRBD1. Germline V CDR1 and CDR2: SGHKS, YYEKEE (reference sequence). The CDR3 consists of 15 residues. V lost 3 bases to trimming and J lost 6 bases; unmatched junction nucleotides: 6. In DNA form, the CDR3 reads TGTGCCAGCAGCTACAGGGGAGAGGGTAATTCACCCCTCCACTTT. Translation: CASSYRGEGNSPLHF.

This clonotype was detected a few times. V and J are TRBV6-5 and TRBJ2-2, with TRBD2 matching over 12 bases. The CDR3 sequence is 15 residues long. In germline, CDR1 is MNHEY, CDR2 SVGAGI. V lost 2 bases to trimming and J lost 7 bases; unmatched junction nucleotides: 2. The CDR3 loop reads CASSYGLAGRGELFF. CDR3 DNA: TGTGCCAGCAGTTACGGACTAGCGGGACGCGGGGAGCTGTTTTTT.

This clonotype has more than one count but fewer than ten. V is TRBV12-3 or TRBV12-4 and J is TRBJ2-5; 8 bases are shared with TRBD2. V was clipped by 0 bases and J by 5 bases; unmatched bases: 8. This CDR3 is built from 16 residues. In nucleotides, the CDR3 is TGTGCCAGCAGTTTAGCGGGGAAGCGGGGGACTGAGACCCAGTACTTC. Translating gives CASSLAGKRGTETQYF.

The chain is built from TRBV20-1 and TRBJ2-4; D is uncertain. Trimming took 4 bases from V and 0 from J, leaving 10 bases between them. Germline CDR1 and CDR2: DFQATT and SNEGSKA (reference sequence). The CDR3 runs 14 residues. The CDR3 reads CSATIPGAKNIQYF. CDR3 bases: TGCAGTGCTACCATACCGGGAGCCAAAAACATTCAGTACTTC.

V gene TRBV20-1 combines with J gene TRBJ2-1; 9 bases align to TRBD2. The V gene's germline CDR1 is DFQATT and CDR2 SNEGSKA (reference sequence). CDR3 size: 15 residues. Unmatched junction bases numbered 8, after V lost 3 bases and J lost 5 bases. CDR3 sequence reads: CSASPGTSPHNEQFF. As DNA, the CDR3 is TGCAGTGCTAGCCCCGGGACTAGCCCCCACAATGAGCAGTTCTTC.

This clonotype was found many times. This rearrangement joins TRBV7-2 to TRBJ2-4; TRBD2 might be the D (6 bases). V lost 0 bases, J lost 1 base, and 10 bases lay in between. The CDR3 has 16 residues. In germline, CDR1 is SGHTA, CDR2 FQGNSA. The CDR3 DNA is TGTGCCAGCAGCTTAGCTCTCGGGGGTGCCAAAAACATTCAGTACTTC. It yields the protein CASSLALGGAKNIQYF. Variable domain in full (rest from reference TRBV7-2 and TRBJ2-4): GAGVSQSPSNKVTEKGKDVELRCDPISGHTALYWYRQSLGQGLEFLIYFQGNSAPDKSGLPSDRFSAERTGGSVSTLTIQRTQQEDSAVYLCASSLALGGAKNIQYFGAGTRLSVL.

V gene TRBV20-1 combines with J gene TRBJ1-5, with D unresolved. CDR3 length equals 15 residues. Germline-derived CDR1 and CDR2 are DFQATT and SNEGSKA (reference sequence). V was trimmed by 1 base and J by 1 base, leaving 11 bases between them. CDR3 amino acids: CSARAAERSNQPQHF. In nucleotides, the CDR3 is TGCAGTGCTAGAGCGGCGGAAAGGAGCAATCAGCCCCAGCATTTT.

This clonotype was seen many times. V is TRBV15 and J is TRBJ1-2; no firm D call. Germline CDR1 is LNHNV and CDR2 is YYDKDF (reference sequence). This CDR3 comprises 14 residues. The germline V and J ends were trimmed by 4 bases and 4 bases, with 13 bases remaining between them. DNA for the CDR3: TGTGCCACCAGCAAAAGGACGGACGGCTATGGCTACACCTTC. It translates to CATSKRTDGYGYTF.

This clonotype appeared many times. The V and J genes are TRBV7-2 and TRBJ2-3, with 7 bases that match TRBD2. The junction had 7 bases not matched to a gene; V was cut back by 10 bases and J by 0 bases. CDR3 length: 14 residues. CDR1 and CDR2 (germline): SGHTA, FQGNSA. The CDR3 DNA reads as TGTGCCACCAAGGAGCGGGGAAGCACAGATACGCAGTATTTT. It is translated as CATKERGSTDTQYF.

The rearrangement uses TRBV30 and TRBJ2-7, with a tentative D call TRBD1 (6 bases). V was pared by 5 bases and J by 2 bases, with 7 bases between. Germline V lookup: CDR1 GTSNPN, CDR2 SVGIG (reference sequence). The CDR3 has 11 amino acids. CDR3 bases: TGTGCCTGGGAGGGGGCCTACGAGCAGTACTTC. This encodes CAWEGAYEQYF.

The chain combines TRBV19 with TRBJ2-1, with 8 bases matching TRBD2. The CDR3 has 14 residues. J was trimmed by 7 bases and V by 3 bases; bases with no gene match: 5. Germline lookup yields CDR1 LNHDA and CDR2 SQIVND (reference sequence). The CDR3 DNA follows: TGTGCCAGTAGTATCCTAGCGGGCCCTAATGAGCAGTTCTTC. It specifies CASSILAGPNEQFF.

This clonotype has at least ten counts. The chain joins TRBV12-3 or TRBV12-4 to TRBJ1-2; 12 nucleotides match TRBD1. Losses at the gene ends were 8 bases for V and 2 bases for J; bases not matched to a gene: 6. The CDR3 sequence is 15 residues long. CDR3 region: CASSGQGAPNYGYTF. Here the CDR3 DNA reads TGTGCCAGCTCGGGACAGGGGGCGCCCAACTATGGCTACACCTTC.

In its sample, this clonotype was seen a few times. The CDR3 DNA is TGTGCCAGCAGCTTAGGGGGATTCGAGAAGCGAAACACTGAAGCTTTCTTT. As protein: CASSLGGFEKRNTEAFF. The chain uses TRBV7-2 and TRBJ1-1; D is unresolved. CDR3 length: 17 residues. Germline CDR1 reads SGHTA; CDR2 reads FQGNSA. V was shortened by 1 base and J by 2 bases, with 17 bases between the two germline ends.

The gene calls are TRBV7-6 and TRBJ2-4, with TRBD1 matching over 7 bases. This CDR3 has 17 amino acids. Unmatched junction bases numbered 10, after V lost 5 bases and J lost 0 bases. Germline assignment: CDR1 SGHVS and CDR2 FNYEAQ. CDR3 in DNA: TGTGCCAGCAGCCCCAGGACAGGCCTAATAGCCAAAAACATTCAGTACTTC. Protein: CASSPRTGLIAKNIQYF.